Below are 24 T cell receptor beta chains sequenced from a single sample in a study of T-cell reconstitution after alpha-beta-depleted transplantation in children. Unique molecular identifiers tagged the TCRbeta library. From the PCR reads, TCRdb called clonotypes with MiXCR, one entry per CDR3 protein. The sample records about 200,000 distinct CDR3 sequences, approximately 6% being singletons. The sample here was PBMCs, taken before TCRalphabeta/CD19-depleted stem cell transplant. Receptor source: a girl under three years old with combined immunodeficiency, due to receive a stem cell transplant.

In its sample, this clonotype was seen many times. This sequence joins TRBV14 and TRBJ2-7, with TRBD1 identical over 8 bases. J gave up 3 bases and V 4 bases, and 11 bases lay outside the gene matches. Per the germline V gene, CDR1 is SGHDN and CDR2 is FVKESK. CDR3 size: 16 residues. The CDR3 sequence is CASSPYTGQGRYEQYF. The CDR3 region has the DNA TGTGCCAGCAGCCCGTACACCGGACAGGGTCGCTACGAGCAGTACTTC.

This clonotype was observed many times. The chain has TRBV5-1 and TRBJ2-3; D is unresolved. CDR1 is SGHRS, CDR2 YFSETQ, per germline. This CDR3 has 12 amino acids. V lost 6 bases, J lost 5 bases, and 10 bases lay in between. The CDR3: CASIGPGDTQYF. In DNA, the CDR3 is TGCGCCAGCATCGGACCCGGAGATACGCAGTATTTT.

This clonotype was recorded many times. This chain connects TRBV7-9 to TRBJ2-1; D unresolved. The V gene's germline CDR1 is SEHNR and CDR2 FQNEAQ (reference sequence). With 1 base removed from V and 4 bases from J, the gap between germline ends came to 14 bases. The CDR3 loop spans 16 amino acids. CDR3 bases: TGTGCCAGCAGCTTAGTTGGGCAGCATTTATACAATGAGCAGTTCTTC. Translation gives CASSLVGQHLYNEQFF.

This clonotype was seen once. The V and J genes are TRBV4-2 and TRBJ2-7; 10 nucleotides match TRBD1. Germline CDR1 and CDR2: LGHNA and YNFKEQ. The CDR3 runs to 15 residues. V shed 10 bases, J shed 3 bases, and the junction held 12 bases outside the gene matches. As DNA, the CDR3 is TGTGCCATGAGCTTGGACAGGGGGTCCATCTACGAGCAGTACTTC. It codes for CAMSLDRGSIYEQYF.

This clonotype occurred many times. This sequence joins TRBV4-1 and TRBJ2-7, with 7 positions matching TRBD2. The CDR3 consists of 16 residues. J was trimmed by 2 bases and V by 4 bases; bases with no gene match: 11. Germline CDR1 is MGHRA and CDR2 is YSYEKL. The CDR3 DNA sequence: TGCGCCAGCAGCCTAATGGGTCGGGGGGTCCCCTACGAGCAGTACTTC. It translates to CASSLMGRGVPYEQYF.

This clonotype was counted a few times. The CDR3: CASSSGSAVGYEQYF. CDR3 nucleotide sequence: TGTGCCAGCAGCTCCGGCTCTGCAGTGGGCTACGAGCAGTACTTC. The V gene is TRBV7-8, the J gene TRBJ2-7; D is uncertain. V was clipped by 4 bases and J by 3 bases, with 16 bases between them. Germline V gene data show CDR1 as SGHVS and CDR2 as FQNEAQ. The CDR3 has 15 amino acids.

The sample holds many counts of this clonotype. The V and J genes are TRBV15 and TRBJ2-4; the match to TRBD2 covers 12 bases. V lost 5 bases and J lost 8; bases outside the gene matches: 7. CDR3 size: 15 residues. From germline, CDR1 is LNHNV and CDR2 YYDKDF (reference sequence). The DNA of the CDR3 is TGTGCCACCAGCCCTAGCGGGAGGGCCAGGGACATTCAGTACTTC. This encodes CATSPSGRARDIQYF.

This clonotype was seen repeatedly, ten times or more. CDR3 nucleotide sequence: TGCGCCAGCCGTACAGGGAATGAGCAGTTCTTC. It codes for CASRTGNEQFF. The rearrangement uses TRBV4-1 and TRBJ2-1; D is possibly TRBD1 (6 bases). V was trimmed by 8 bases and J by 7 bases, leaving 9 bases between them. CDR3 length: 11 amino acids. The V gene's germline CDR1 is MGHRA and CDR2 YSYEKL.

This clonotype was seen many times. DNA for the CDR3: TGTGCCAGCAGCCCCGCGGGACTGAACACTGAAGCTTTCTTT. Encoded protein: CASSPAGLNTEAFF. The chain combines TRBV7-7 with TRBJ1-1, with a weak D call TRBD1 (5 bases). The ends were cut back, 5 bases at V and 0 bases at J, with 10 bases in the middle. The CDR3 sequence is 14 residues long. The germline V gene encodes CDR1 SSHAT and CDR2 FNYEAQ (reference sequence). Variable domain in full (rest from reference TRBV7-7 and TRBJ1-1): GAGVSQSPRYKVTKRGQDVTLRCDPISSHATLYWYQQALGQGPEFLTYFNYEAQPDKSGLPSDRFSAERPEGSISTLTIQRTEQRDSAMYRCASSPAGLNTEAFFGQGTRLTVV.

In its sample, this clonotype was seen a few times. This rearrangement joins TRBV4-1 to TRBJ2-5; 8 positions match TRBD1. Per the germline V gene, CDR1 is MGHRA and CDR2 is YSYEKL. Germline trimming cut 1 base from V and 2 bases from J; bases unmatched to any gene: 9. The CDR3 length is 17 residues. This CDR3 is CASSQVSPTGGQETQYF. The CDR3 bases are TGCGCCAGCAGCCAAGTATCTCCCACAGGGGGACAAGAGACCCAGTACTTC.

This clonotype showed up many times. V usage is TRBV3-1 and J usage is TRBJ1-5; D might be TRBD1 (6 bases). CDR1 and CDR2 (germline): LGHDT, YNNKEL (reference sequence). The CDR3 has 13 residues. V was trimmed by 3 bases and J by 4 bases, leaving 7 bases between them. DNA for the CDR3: TGTGCCAGCAGCCAGGACAGAAATCAGCCCCAGCATTTT. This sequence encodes CASSQDRNQPQHF.

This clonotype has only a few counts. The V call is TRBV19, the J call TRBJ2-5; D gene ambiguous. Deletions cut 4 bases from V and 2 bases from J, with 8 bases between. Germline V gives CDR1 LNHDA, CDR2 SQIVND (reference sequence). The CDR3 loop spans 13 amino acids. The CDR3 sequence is CASSTRLQETQYF. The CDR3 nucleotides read TGTGCCAGTAGTACCCGCCTTCAAGAGACCCAGTACTTC.

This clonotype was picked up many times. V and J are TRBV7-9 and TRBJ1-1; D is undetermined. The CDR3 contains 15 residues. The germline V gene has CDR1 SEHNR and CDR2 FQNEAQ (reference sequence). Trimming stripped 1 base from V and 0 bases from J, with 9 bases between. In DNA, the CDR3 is TGTGCCAGCAGCTTAGGGGCGGGGATGAACACTGAAGCTTTCTTT. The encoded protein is CASSLGAGMNTEAFF.

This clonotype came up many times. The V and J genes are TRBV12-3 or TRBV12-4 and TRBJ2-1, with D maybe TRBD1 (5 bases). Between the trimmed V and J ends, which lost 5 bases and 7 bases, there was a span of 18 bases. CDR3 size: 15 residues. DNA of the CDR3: TGTGCCAGCAGTACCCTCCTCTGGGGCGGTAATGAGCAGTTCTTC. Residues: CASSTLLWGGNEQFF.

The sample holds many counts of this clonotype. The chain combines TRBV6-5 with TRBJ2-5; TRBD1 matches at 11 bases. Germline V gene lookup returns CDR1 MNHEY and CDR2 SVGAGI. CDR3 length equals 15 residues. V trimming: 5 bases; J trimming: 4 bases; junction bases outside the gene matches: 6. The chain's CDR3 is CASSLDRGHGETQYF. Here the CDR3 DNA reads TGTGCCAGCAGTCTGGACAGGGGGCATGGAGAGACCCAGTACTTC.

CDR3 region: CSASKASGRDEQYF. The CDR3 nucleotides read TGCAGTGCTAGTAAGGCTAGCGGGAGAGACGAGCAGTACTTC. This rearrangement joins TRBV20-1 to TRBJ2-7; TRBD2 agrees at 10 bases. Germline trimming cut 3 bases from V and 5 bases from J; bases unmatched to any gene: 7. The V gene's germline CDR1 is DFQATT and CDR2 SNEGSKA (reference sequence). This CDR3 is built from 14 residues.

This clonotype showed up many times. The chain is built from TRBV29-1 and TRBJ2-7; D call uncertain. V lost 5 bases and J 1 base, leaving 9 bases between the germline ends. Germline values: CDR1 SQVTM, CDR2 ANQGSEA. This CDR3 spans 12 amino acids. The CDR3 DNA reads TGCAGCGTTTACGTGGGATCCTACGAGCAGTACTTC. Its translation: CSVYVGSYEQYF.

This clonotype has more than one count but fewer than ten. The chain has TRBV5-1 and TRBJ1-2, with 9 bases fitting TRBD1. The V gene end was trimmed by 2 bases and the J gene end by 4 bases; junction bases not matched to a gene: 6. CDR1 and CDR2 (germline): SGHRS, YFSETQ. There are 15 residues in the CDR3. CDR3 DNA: TGCGCCAGCAGCTTTACAGGGGGCGCCGGCTATGGCTACACCTTC. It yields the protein CASSFTGGAGYGYTF.

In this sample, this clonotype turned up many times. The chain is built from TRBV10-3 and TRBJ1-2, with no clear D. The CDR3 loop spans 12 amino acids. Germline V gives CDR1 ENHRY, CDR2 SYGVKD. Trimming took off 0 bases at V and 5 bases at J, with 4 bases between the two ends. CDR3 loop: CAISESSYGYTF. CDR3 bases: TGTGCCATCAGTGAGTCAAGTTATGGCTACACCTTC.

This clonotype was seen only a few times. The chain's CDR3 is CASGDGTSVYEQYF. The CDR3 nucleotides are TGTGCCAGCGGAGACGGGACTAGCGTCTACGAGCAGTACTTC. This chain connects TRBV7-9 to TRBJ2-7; 10 nucleotides agree with TRBD2. After removal of 8 bases from V and 3 bases from J, the junction contained 7 bases not matched to a gene. Germline V lookup: CDR1 SEHNR, CDR2 FQNEAQ (reference sequence). The CDR3 extends over 14 amino acids.

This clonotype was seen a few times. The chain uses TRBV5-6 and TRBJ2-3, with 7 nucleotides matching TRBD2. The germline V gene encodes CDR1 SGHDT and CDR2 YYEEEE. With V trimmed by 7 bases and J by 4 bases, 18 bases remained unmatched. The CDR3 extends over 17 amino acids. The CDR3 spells CASRGLAGSLGADTQYF. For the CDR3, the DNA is TGTGCCAGCCGGGGTTTAGCGGGCTCCCTCGGGGCAGATACGCAGTATTTT.

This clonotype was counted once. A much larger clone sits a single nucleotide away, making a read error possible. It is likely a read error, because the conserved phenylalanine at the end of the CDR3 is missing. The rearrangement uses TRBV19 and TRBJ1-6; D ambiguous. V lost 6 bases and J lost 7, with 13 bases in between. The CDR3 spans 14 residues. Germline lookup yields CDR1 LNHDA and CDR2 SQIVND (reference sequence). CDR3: CASRKEAQNSPLHC. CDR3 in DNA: TGTGCCAGTAGGAAAGAGGCGCAAAATTCACCCCTCCACTGT.

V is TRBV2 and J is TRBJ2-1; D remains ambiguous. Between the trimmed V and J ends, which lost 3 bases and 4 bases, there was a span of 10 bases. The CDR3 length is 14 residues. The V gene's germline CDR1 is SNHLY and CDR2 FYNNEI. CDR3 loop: CASSEVRVYNEQFF. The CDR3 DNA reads TGTGCCAGCAGTGAGGTTAGAGTTTACAATGAGCAGTTCTTC.

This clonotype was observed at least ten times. CDR3 amino acids: CASSLGQGWQETQYF. The CDR3 region has the DNA TGTGCCAGCAGCTTAGGACAGGGTTGGCAAGAGACCCAGTACTTC. The chain links TRBV7-2 to TRBJ2-5; 7 bases match TRBD1. CDR3 length equals 15 residues. Germline loops: CDR1 SGHTA, CDR2 FQGNSA. The V gene end was trimmed by 1 base and the J gene end by 2 bases; junction bases not matched to a gene: 4.